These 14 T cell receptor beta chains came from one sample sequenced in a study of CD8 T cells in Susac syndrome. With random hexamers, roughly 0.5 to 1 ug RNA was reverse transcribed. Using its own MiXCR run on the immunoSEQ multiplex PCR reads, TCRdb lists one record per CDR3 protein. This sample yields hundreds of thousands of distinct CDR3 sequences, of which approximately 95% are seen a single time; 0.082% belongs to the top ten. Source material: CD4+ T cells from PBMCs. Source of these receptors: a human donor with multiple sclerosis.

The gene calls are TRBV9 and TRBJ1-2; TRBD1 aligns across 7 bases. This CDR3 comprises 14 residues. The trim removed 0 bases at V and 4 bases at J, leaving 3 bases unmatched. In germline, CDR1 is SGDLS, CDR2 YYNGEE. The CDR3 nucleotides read TGTGCCAGCAGCGTAGCTCGACAGGGCTATGGCTACACCTTC. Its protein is CASSVARQGYGYTF.

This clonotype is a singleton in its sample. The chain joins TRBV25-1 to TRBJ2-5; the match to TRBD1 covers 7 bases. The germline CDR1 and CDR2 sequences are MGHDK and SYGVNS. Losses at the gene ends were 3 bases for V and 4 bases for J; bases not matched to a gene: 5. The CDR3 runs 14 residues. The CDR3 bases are TGTGCCAGCAGTGACAGGGGGTACAGAGAGACCCAGTACTTC. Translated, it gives CASSDRGYRETQYF.

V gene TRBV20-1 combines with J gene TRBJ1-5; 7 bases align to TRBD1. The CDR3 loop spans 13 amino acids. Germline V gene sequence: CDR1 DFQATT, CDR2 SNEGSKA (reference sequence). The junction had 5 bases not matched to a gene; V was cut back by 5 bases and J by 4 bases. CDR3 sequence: CSASRQGNQPQHF. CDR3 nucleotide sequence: TGCAGTGCTTCCCGACAGGGAAATCAGCCCCAGCATTTT.

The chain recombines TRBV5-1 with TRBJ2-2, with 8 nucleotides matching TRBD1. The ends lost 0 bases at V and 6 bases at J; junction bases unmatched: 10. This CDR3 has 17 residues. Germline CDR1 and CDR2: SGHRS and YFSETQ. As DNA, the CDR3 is TGCGCCAGCAGCTTGGAAGTTGTAGGACAGGGCTCCGGGGAGCTGTTTTTT. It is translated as CASSLEVVGQGSGELFF.

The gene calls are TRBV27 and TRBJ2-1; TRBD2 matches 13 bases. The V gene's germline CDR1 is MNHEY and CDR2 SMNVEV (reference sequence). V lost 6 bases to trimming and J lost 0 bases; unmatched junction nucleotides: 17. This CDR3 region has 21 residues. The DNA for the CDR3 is TGTGCCAGCAGCCCCCTTAGGACTAGCGGGGGCACCGGTGGCTCCTACAATGAGCAGTTCTTC. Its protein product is CASSPLRTSGGTGGSYNEQFF.

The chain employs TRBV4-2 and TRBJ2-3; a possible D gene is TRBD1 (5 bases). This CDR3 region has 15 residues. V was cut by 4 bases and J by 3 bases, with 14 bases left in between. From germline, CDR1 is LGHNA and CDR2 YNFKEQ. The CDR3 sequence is CASSPTQGGTDTQYF. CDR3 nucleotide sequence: TGTGCCAGCAGCCCCACGCAGGGTGGGACAGATACGCAGTATTTT.

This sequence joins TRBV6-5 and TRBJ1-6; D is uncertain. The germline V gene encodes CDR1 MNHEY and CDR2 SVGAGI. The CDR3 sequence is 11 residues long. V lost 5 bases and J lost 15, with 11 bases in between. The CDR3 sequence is CASSARTDLHF. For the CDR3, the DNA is TGTGCCAGCAGTGCCCGGACGGACCTCCACTTT.

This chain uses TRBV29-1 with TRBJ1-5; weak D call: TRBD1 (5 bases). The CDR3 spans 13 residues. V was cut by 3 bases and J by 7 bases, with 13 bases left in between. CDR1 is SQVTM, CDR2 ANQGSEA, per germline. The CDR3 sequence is CSVDAGLGQPQHF. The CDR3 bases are TGCAGCGTTGATGCAGGGCTGGGGCAGCCCCAGCATTTT. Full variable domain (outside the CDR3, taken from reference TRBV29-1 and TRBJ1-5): SAVISQKPSRDICQRGTSLTIQCQVDSQVTMMFWYRQQPGQSLTLIATANQGSEATYESGFVIDKFPISRPNLTFSTLTVSNMSPEDSSIYLCSVDAGLGQPQHFGDGTRLSIL.

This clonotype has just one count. CDR3 sequence reads: CASETNYGYTF. CDR3 in DNA: TGTGCCTCGGAGACTAACTATGGCTACACCTTC. The rearrangement uses TRBV30 and TRBJ1-2; D not resolved. V was cut by 7 bases and J by 0 bases, with 6 bases left in between. The CDR3 extends over 11 amino acids. CDR1 is GTSNPN, CDR2 SVGIG, per germline (reference sequence).

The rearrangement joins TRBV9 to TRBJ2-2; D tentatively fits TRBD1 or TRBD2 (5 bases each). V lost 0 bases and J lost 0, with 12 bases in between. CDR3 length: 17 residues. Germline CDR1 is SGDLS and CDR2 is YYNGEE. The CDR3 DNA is TGTGCCAGCAGCGTAGCCGGAGGACACCCGAACACCGGGGAGCTGTTTTTT. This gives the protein CASSVAGGHPNTGELFF.

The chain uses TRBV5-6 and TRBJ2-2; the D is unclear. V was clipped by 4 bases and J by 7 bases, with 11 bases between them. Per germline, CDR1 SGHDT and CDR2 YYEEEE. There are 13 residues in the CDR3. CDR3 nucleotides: TGTGCCAGCAGCCCCCGGTGGGGCGGGGAGCTGTTTTTT. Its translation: CASSPRWGGELFF.

The DNA of the CDR3 is TGCAGCGTTGAGGGACAGGGAGACACAGATACGCAGTATTTT. Amino acids: CSVEGQGDTDTQYF. This chain connects TRBV29-1 to TRBJ2-3; 9 nucleotides align to TRBD1. The V gene end was trimmed by 3 bases and the J gene end by 2 bases; junction bases not matched to a gene: 3. The CDR3 sequence is 14 residues long. Germline V gene lookup returns CDR1 SQVTM and CDR2 ANQGSEA.

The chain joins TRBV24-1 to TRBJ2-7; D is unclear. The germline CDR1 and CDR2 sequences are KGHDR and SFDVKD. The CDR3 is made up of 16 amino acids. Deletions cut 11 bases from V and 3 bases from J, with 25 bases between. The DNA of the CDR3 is TGTGCCAGTTTAAGGATCTTCCCCCCCTCCAGCTACGAGCAGTACGTC. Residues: CASLRIFPPSSYEQYV.

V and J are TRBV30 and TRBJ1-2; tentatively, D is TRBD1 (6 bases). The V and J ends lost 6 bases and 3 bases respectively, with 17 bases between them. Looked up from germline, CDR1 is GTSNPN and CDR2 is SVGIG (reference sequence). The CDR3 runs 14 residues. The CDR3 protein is CACYRGRADYGYTF. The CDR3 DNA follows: TGTGCCTGTTACCGGGGGCGGGCGGACTATGGCTACACCTTC.